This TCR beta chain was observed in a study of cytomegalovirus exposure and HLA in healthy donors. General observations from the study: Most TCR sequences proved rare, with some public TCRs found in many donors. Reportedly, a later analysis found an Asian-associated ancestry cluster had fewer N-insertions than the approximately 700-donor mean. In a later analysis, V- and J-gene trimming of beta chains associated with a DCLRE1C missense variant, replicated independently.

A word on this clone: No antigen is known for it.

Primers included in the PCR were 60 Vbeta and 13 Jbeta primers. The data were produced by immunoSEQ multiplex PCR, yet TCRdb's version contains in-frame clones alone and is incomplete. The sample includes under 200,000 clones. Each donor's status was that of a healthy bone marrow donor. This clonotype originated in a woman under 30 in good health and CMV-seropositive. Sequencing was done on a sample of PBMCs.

The CDR3 nucleotides read TGCGCCAGCAGCCAAGTGGGACTTGGGGGGACCCAGTACTTC. This translates into CASSQVGLGGTQYF. This chain connects TRBV4-1 to TRBJ2-5; perhaps TRBD2 as D (6 bases). V lost 1 base to trimming and J lost 7 bases, with 13 bases between them. The CDR3 length is 14 residues. Germline V gene lookup returns CDR1 MGHRA and CDR2 YSYEKL.